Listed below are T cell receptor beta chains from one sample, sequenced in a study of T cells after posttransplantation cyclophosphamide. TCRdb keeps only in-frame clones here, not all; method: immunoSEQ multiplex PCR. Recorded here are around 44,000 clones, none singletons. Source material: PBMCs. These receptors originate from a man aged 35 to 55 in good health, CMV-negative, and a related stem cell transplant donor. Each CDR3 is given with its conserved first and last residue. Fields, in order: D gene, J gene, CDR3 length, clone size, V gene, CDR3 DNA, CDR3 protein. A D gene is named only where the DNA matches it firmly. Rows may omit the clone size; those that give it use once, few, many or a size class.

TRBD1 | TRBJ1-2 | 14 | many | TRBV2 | TGTGCCAGCGCATACAGGGGGAACAACTATGGCTACACCTTC | CASAYRGNNYGYTF
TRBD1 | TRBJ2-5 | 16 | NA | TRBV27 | TGTGCCAGCAGTGGGATCGATGACAGGGGTAGAGAGACCCAGTACTTC | CASSGIDDRGRETQYF
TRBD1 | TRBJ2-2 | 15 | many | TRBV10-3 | TGTGCCATCAGCCGACAGGGGGCAAATACCGGGGAGCTGTTTTTT | CAISRQGANTGELFF
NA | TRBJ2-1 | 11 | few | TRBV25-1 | TGTGCCAGCAGTGCGTTCAATGAGCAGTTCTTC | CASSAFNEQFF
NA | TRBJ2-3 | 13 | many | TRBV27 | TGTGCCAGCAGTTTATCCGTGACAGATACGCAGTATTTT | CASSLSVTDTQYF
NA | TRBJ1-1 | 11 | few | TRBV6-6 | TGTGCCAGCAATACCGGGACAGAAGCTTTCTTT | CASNTGTEAFF
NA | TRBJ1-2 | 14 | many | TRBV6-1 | TGTGCCAGCAGTGAAGGCAGTACTAACTATGGCTACACCTTC | CASSEGSTNYGYTF
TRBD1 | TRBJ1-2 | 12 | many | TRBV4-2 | TGTGCCAGCAGCCAAGGGGACAGTGGCTACACCTTC | CASSQGDSGYTF
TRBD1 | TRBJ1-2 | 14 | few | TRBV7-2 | TGTGCCAGCAGCTTAAACCAGGGGGCAGAAGGCTACACCTTC | CASSLNQGAEGYTF
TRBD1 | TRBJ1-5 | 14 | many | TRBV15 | TGTGCCACCAGCATTCACAGGGGGGGACAGCCCCAGCATTTT | CATSIHRGGQPQHF
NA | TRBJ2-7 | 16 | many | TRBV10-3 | TGTGCCATCAGTGAGTCTGGGCAGGCCTGGGACTACGAGCAGTACTTC | CAISESGQAWDYEQYF
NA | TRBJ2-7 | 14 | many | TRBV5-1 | TGCGCCAGCAGCTCGAAGACAGGAACCTACGAGCAGTACTTC | CASSSKTGTYEQYF
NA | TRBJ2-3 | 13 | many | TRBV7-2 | TGTGCCAGCAGCTTAGCTAGCGGAGATACGCAGTATTTT | CASSLASGDTQYF
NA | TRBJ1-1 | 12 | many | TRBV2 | TGTGCCAGCAGTGATTCCCACAGGGAAGCTTTCTTT | CASSDSHREAFF
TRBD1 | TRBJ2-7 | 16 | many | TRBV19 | TGTGCCAGTACCACGGGTGGGACAGGTTCTTTAAACGAGCAGTACTTC | CASTTGGTGSLNEQYF
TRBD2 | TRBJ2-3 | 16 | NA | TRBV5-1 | TGCGCCAGCAGCTTAGCCGGGACTAGCGGGGCAGATACGCAGTATTTT | CASSLAGTSGADTQYF
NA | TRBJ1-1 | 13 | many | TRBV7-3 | TGTGCCAGCAGCTATCGGGAGTACACTGAAGCTTTCTTT | CASSYREYTEAFF
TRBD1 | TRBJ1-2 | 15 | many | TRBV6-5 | TGTGCCAGCAGTTACCTGGCAGGGGGCGACTATGGCTACACCTTC | CASSYLAGGDYGYTF
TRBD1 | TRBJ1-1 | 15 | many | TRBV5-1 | TGCGCCAGCAATTCACTCGGGACAGAGAACACTGAAGCTTTCTTT | CASNSLGTENTEAFF
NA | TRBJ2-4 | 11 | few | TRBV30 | TGTGCCCTACACATCGGGAACATTCAGTACTTC | CALHIGNIQYF
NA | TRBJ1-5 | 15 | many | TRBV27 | TGTGCCAGCAGTTTATGGGGGGACTCAGATCAGCCCCAGCATTTT | CASSLWGDSDQPQHF
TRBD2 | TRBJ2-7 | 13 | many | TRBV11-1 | TGTGCCAGCCGACTAGCGGCAACCTACGAGCAGTACTTC | CASRLAATYEQYF
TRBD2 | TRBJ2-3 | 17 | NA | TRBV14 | TGTGCCAGCAGCCTCCTGGGAGGTAGCGGGAGTAGAGATACGCAGTATTTT | CASSLLGGSGSRDTQYF
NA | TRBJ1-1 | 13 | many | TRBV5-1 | TGCGCCAGCAGCTTGCCAGGGGAGACTGAAGCTTTCTTT | CASSLPGETEAFF
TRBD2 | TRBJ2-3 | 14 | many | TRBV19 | TGTGCCAGTAGTAGTGGCGGGGGGGTAGATACGCAGTATTTT | CASSSGGGVDTQYF
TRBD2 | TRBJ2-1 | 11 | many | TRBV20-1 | TGCAGTGCTCAAATCGGTGCGGGAGCCTTCTTC | CSAQIGAGAFF
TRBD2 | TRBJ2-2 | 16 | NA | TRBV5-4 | TGTGCCAGCAGCACGGGACTAGCAACTAACACCGGGGAGCTGTTTTTT | CASSTGLATNTGELFF
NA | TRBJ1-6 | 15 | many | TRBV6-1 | TGTGCCAGCAGTGAAGGGAGCTCCTATAATTCACCCCTCCACTTT | CASSEGSSYNSPLHF
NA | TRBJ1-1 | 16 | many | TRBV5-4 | TGTGCCAGCAGCTTGGGCGCTTTTACGGGAAACACTGAAGCTTTCTTT | CASSLGAFTGNTEAFF
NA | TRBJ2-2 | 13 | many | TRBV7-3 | TGTGCCAGCAGCTTACTAGTTGCCGGGGAGCTGTTTTTT | CASSLLVAGELFF
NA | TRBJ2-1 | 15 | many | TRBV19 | TGTGCCAGTAGTACCACTAGTATAGTATCAAATGAGCAGTTCTTC | CASSTTSIVSNEQFF
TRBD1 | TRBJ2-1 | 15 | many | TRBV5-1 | TGCGCCAGCAGCCCACTAGAGGACAGGGGCAATGAGCAGTTCTTC | CASSPLEDRGNEQFF
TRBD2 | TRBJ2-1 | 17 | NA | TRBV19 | TGTGCCAGTAGTAAAGGGACTAGCGGGACCATAGCCAATGAGCAGTTCTTC | CASSKGTSGTIANEQFF
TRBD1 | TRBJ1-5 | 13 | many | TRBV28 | TGTGCCAGCAGACAGGGGGGTAATCAGCCCCAGCATTTT | CASRQGGNQPQHF
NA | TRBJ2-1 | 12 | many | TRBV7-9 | TGTGCCAGCAGCGCACAGGGCGGAAACCGGTTCTTC | CASSAQGGNRFF